Detailed here is one T cell receptor (beta chain). The target of this receptor is not known. The input lacks base qualities; no much larger clone sits a single base away. The library relied on 5' RACE. Sequencer: Illumina HiSeq 2500. A second PCR of 7 to 11 cycles was run with a J-beta primer mix and a sample-barcoded 5' primer. A template-switch 5' adaptor carrying 12 random nucleotides introduced a unique molecular identifier onto each TCR beta cDNA molecule. Each sample yielded at least 3 million CDR3-containing paired-end reads. First-strand cDNA was synthesized from all RNA with the Mint cDNA synthesis kit, primed by a TRBC-specific oligonucleotide. Following uracil-DNA glycosylase treatment, all cDNA underwent a first 18-cycle PCR with the universal primers M1SS and BC2_uni_R. Per the authors' processing: Normalization of each sample was performed by random selection of 1 million high-quality reads, each carrying a distinct molecular identifier. Instead of being binned into consensus sequences, reads with shared molecular identifiers were discarded. CDR3 identification, clonotype clustering and error correction used MiTCR with a Q25 quality threshold and the strictest error-elimination algorithm. A nonparametric unseen species model with Euler transformation was used to estimate lower-bound total TCR beta diversity. TCRdb applied fastp at Q25 and MiXCR to the public reads, then kept only in-frame beta chains. For every CDR3 protein sequence, its rows merge into one entry that carries the most common genes and DNA. The V and J calls come from TCRdb's annotation, not from the publication. Here the sample has 600,000 to 900,000 distinct CDR3 sequences; under 30% occur a single time. Around 3% of the sample goes to the ten largest clones.

This sample stems from a study of blood T cells in healthy people across ages (dated by TCRdb to between 2014 and 2017). About the full investigation: In model experiments, template switching captured roughly one uniquely barcoded TCR beta cDNA molecule for every two T cells. To track age-related changes in TCR beta repertoire diversity, the study relied on deep sequencing normalized with unique cDNA molecular identifiers. The study analyzed two additional independent replicas of 1 million unique cDNA reads from the same blood draw for two donors, one aged 18 to 29 and one aged 80 or older. The donors were divided into four age groups: young (average approximately 16 years), middle-aged (about 39), aged (roughly 60) and long-lived (roughly 88).

The roughly 39 donors, aged about 6 to 95 years, were systemically healthy Caucasian individuals from Russia. Around 10 milliliters of peripheral blood were drawn from each donor into EDTA-treated Vacutainer tubes. Ficoll-Paque density-gradient centrifugation was used to isolate PBMCs, with at least 6.5 million obtained per sample. Total RNA, at least 6 micrograms per sample, was extracted from PBMCs with Trizol reagent. The percentages of naive CD45RAhigh/CD27high T cells were determined by flow cytometry on a PBMC aliquot from every donor. Overall study outcomes, separate from this receptor: A strong correlation was found between observed TCR beta diversity and the percentage of naive T cells measured by flow cytometry. Observed TCR beta diversity per million T cells fell roughly linearly with age, and a significant reduction was already apparent by age roughly 40. Total diversity estimates from one million sequenced T cells were considered lower bounds and underestimates. Bulk unsorted PBMC profiling prevented conclusive comparison of naive and antigen-experienced compartments. Compared with the aged group, more naive CD4+ T cells, fewer expanded clones and increased TCR diversity were shown by the long-lived group, suggesting age selection. Because donor CMV infection status was unknown, age-related changes in expanded clonotypes were potentially confounded.

The CDR3 sequence holds 15 residues, the cysteine and phenylalanine included. Solely the CDR3 DNA is kept, with 45 bases framed from the first base. As encoded in the germline V gene, CDR1 is MNHNS while CDR2 is SASEGT. Deletion took 6 bases off V and 4 bases off J, with a span of 16 bases between the germline ends. This same sample was also taken into another study, of T cells of mothers and their children. Per the second study: Nine systemically healthy Caucasian individuals, comprising three mothers and their six children, were included as donors. cDNA synthesis used all of the extracted RNA, with roughly 1.5 ug of RNA in each 15 ul reaction. Sample barcodes and 2-4 random nucleotides were added via the M1S primer in the second PCR. Over 8.5 million TCR beta CDR3 reads came from each mother, compared with about 3.2 million reads from each child. TCR recombination output is similarly shaped by thymic selection in related and unrelated pairs, with a minor effect exerted by inherited differences. Normalized repertoire overlap in related mother-child pairs was always slightly higher than in unrelated mother-child pairs, but the difference was never significant. Persistent microchimeric T cell clones were not detected, at a sensitivity of approximately 100 clones per million clonotypes. Deep NGS was used in the study to compare the TCR beta repertoires of mothers and children and to look for features that separate related mother-child pairs from unrelated individuals. The mean age was roughly 36 +/- 4 years for the mothers and approximately 11 +/- 4 years for the children. After adapter ligation was performed with NEBNext reagents, the libraries were sequenced on an Illumina HiSeq 2000 with 100+100 nt paired-end reads. Mother and child libraries were prepared a month apart and sequenced in separate runs to prevent cross-contamination. Each donor had between roughly 450,000 and 2,100,000 distinct TCR beta clonotypes identified. Naive TCR beta clonotypes were estimated from low-frequency clonotypes matched to each donor's FACS-determined naive share, without sorting.

Specimen: blood. The clonotype originates from a boy aged 5-17 years in good health. The rearranged chain carries TRBV6-1 and TRBJ1-5; the D gene assignment is ambiguous. The DNA sequence follows: TGTGCCAGCAGAGATTCACGGCGGCCAAATCAGCCCCAGCATTTT. This translates into CASRDSRRPNQPQHF.